The next 10 T cell receptor beta chains were all read from a single sample in a study of OX40 agonist ivuxolimab in advanced cancers. Data came from immunoSEQ multiplex PCR; TCRdb stores just in-frame clones and leaves some out. The sample shows some 60,000 clones, about 90% of them seen only once. The specimen was CD4+ or CD8+ T cells sorted from blood, collected in a trial of the OX40 agonist ivuxolimab. The receptor set was obtained from an adult with an advanced solid tumor such as melanoma, head and neck, liver or kidney cancer.

This rearrangement joins TRBV7-2 to TRBJ2-3; D is possibly TRBD2 (5 bases). The V gene's germline CDR1 is SGHTA and CDR2 FQGNSA. This CDR3 is built from 15 residues. V shed 5 bases and J shed 0 bases, with 12 bases lying between them. CDR3 DNA sequence: TGTGCCAGCAGCCCGAGCGGATCTAGCACAGATACGCAGTATTTT. This codes for CASSPSGSSTDTQYF.

J is TRBJ2-3 and V is TRBV28, with 9 bases fitting TRBD2. Germline-derived CDR1 and CDR2 are MDHEN and SYDVKM. The V gene end was trimmed by 4 bases and the J gene end by 2 bases; junction bases not matched to a gene: 7. The CDR3 runs 16 residues. CDR3 sequence: CASSYRRLAVTDTQYF. CDR3 nucleotide sequence: TGTGCCAGCAGTTACCGGAGACTAGCGGTCACAGATACGCAGTATTTT.

The count of this clone is one. This CDR3 is CASSQDRGTTYEQYF. The CDR3 region has the DNA TGTGCCAGCAGCCAAGATCGGGGCACCACCTACGAGCAGTACTTC. This chain joins TRBV14 and TRBJ2-7; D could derive from TRBD1 or TRBD2 (5 bases each). The CDR3 totals 15 residues. Trimming pared 0 bases from V and 2 bases from J, leaving 11 bases between. The germline V gene has CDR1 SGHDN and CDR2 FVKESK.

This clone came up a few times. This rearrangement joins TRBV9 to TRBJ2-1; 14 nucleotides match TRBD2. CDR3 length: 17 amino acids. CDR1 SGDLS and CDR2 YYNGEE come from the germline V gene. V was pared by 4 bases and J by 5 bases, with 8 bases of the junction left unmatched. CDR3 bases: TGTGCCAGCAGCCCGCGCAGGGGACTAGCGGGAGACAATGAGCAGTTCTTC. Its translation is CASSPRRGLAGDNEQFF. Full variable domain (outside the CDR3, taken from reference TRBV9 and TRBJ2-1): DSGVTQTPKHLITATGQRVTLRCSPRSGDLSVYWYQQSLDQGLQFLIQYYNGEERAKGNILERFSAQQFPDLHSELNLSSLELGDSALYFCASSPRRGLAGDNEQFFGPGTRLTVL.

The chain combines TRBV7-3 with TRBJ1-2, with no clear D. The germline V and J ends were trimmed by 4 bases and 5 bases, with 11 bases remaining between them. The V gene's germline CDR1 is SGHTA and CDR2 FQGTGA. The CDR3 runs 13 residues. In nucleotides, the CDR3 is TGTGCCAGCAGCTCTCTCCCGGGGTATGGCTACACCTTC. Its translation: CASSSLPGYGYTF.

The rearrangement joins TRBV4-3 to TRBJ2-3, with D possibly being TRBD1 or TRBD2 (5 bases each). CDR3 size: 15 residues. Germline V gene sequence: CDR1 LGHNA, CDR2 YSLEER. The ends were cut back, 4 bases at V and 6 bases at J, with 17 bases in the middle. This CDR3 reads CASSLGGGLVDTQYF. DNA for the CDR3: TGCGCCAGCAGCCTAGGTGGGGGTCTGGTGGATACGCAGTATTTT.

This rearrangement joins TRBV4-3 to TRBJ2-1; 7 bases match TRBD2. Germline V gives CDR1 LGHNA, CDR2 YSLEER. The V gene end was trimmed by 0 bases and the J gene end by 7 bases; junction bases not matched to a gene: 15. The CDR3 is 18 residues long. The CDR3 here is CASSQDPLSAGVINEQFF. The CDR3 region has the DNA TGCGCCAGCAGCCAAGACCCCCTTTCCGCGGGAGTCATTAATGAGCAGTTCTTC.

The rearrangement joins TRBV19 to TRBJ2-1, with D unresolved. Germline-derived CDR1 and CDR2 are LNHDA and SQIVND (reference sequence). This CDR3 contains 13 residues. Trimming stripped 3 bases from V and 4 bases from J, with 7 bases between. The CDR3 region is CASSISQYNEQFF. CDR3 DNA sequence: TGTGCCAGTAGTATCTCACAGTACAATGAGCAGTTCTTC.

V is TRBV5-4 and J is TRBJ1-1; D gene unclear. Germline-derived CDR1 and CDR2 are SGHNT and YYREEE (reference sequence). This CDR3 has 13 residues. Between the trimmed V and J ends, which lost 4 bases and 7 bases, there was a span of 14 bases. CDR3 DNA: TGTGCCAGCAGCCCGGATGTCCGGAGTGAAGCTTTCTTT. It yields the protein CASSPDVRSEAFF.

The chain links TRBV28 to TRBJ1-3; 8 nucleotides agree with TRBD1. The CDR3 length is 16 residues. CDR1 is MDHEN and CDR2 is SYDVKM in the germline V gene. Losses at the gene ends were 6 bases for V and 4 bases for J; bases not matched to a gene: 11. The CDR3 DNA follows: TGTGCCAGCAGCCTTCAGACAGGGGTCTCCGGAAACACCATATATTTT. Its protein product is CASSLQTGVSGNTIYF.